This TCR beta chain was profiled in a study of blood T cell repertoires in COVID-19. TCRdb's copy holds only in-frame clones and misses some; the assay was immunoSEQ multiplex PCR. This table holds under 350,000 clones, around 90% found once. The CDR3 loop spans 14 amino acids. Germline-derived CDR1 and CDR2 are ENHRY and SYGVKD. V was trimmed by 0 bases and J by 15 bases, leaving 15 bases between them. Cohort 3 recovery required two negative PCRs, clearance, or symptom resolution. This TCR was recovered from a woman in her thirties or forties who had recovered from COVID-19. Sequencing was done on a sample of PBMCs or T cells enriched from blood (not recorded which). The chain employs TRBV10-3 and TRBJ1-6; TRBD1 might be the D (6 bases). CDR3 amino acids: CAISESDGEGHLHF. The CDR3 bases are TGTGCCATCAGTGAGTCGGACGGTGAGGGACACCTCCACTTT.